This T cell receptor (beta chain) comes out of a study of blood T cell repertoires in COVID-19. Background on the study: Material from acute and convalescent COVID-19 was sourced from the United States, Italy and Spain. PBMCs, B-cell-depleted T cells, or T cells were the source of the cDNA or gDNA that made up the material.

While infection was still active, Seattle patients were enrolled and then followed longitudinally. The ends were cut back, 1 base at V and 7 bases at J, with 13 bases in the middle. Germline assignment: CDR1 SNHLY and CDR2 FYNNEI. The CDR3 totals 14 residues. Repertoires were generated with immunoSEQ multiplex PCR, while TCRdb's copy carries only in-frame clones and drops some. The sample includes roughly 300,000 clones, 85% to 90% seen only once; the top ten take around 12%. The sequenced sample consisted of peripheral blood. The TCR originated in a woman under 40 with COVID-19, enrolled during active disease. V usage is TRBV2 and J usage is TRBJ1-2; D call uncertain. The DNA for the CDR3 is TGTGCCAGCAGTGAAGATACGGGTTCGAGTGGCTACACCTTC. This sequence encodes CASSEDTGSSGYTF.